This entry features one T cell receptor beta chain sequence. Its antigen is not identified. Several immunoSEQ plates held equal portions of the genomic DNA taken from each subset. Produced via immunoSEQ multiplex PCR; TCRdb's table is partial and in-frame only. The sample includes 2.3 million or so clones, approximately 95% seen only once; the top ten take about 0.37%. The sample originates from a study of shared clonotypes between healthy human individuals. Background on the study: For every donor, three CD4 naive, three CD4 memory, two CD8 naive and one CD8 memory plates were used. General study findings and limits: Sequencing depth was a factor that was expected to affect clonotype sharing among donors. Generally, estimated richness proved larger in naive subsets than it did in memory subsets.

Sequencing was performed on naive CD4+ T cells from PBMCs. Subset here: CD45RA+ positively selected. The TCR sequence derives from a man in his late teens or twenties in good health. Some clones in this sample may be carry-over from other donors' samples.

The CDR3 DNA is TGTGCCAGCAGTTACTCCTACAGGAGTTCTAATGAAAAACTGTTTTTT. The encoded protein is CASSYSYRSSNEKLFF. V usage is TRBV6-6 and J usage is TRBJ1-4, with D maybe TRBD1 (5 bases). The germline V and J ends were trimmed by 0 bases and 3 bases, with 11 bases remaining between them. This CDR3 is built from 16 residues. The germline gives CDR1 MNHNY, CDR2 SVGAGI (reference sequence).